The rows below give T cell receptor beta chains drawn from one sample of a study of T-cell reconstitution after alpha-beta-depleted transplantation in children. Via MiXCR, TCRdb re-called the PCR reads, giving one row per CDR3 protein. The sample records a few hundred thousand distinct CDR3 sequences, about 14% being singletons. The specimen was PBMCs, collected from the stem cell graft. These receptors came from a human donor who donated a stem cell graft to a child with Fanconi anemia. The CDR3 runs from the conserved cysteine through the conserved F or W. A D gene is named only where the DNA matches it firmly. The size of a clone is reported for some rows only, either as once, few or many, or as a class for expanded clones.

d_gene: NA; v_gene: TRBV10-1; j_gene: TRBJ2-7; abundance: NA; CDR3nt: TGCGCCAGCAGTGAAATCGGGGTCGAGCAGTACTTC; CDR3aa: CASSEIGVEQYF
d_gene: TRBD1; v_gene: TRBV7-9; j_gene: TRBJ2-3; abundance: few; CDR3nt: TGTGCCAGCAGCATCCAAGGGGGCTTCCGCACAGATACGCAGTATTTT; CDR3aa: CASSIQGGFRTDTQYF
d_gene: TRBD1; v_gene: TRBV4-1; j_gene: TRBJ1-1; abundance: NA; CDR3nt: TGCGCCAGCAGCCAACTAACCGGGACAGTGCGGGAAGCTTTCTTT; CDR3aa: CASSQLTGTVREAFF
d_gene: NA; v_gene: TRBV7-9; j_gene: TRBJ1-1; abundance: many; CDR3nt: TGTGCCAGCAGCTTAGGGAGCATTGAAGCTTTCTTT; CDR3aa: CASSLGSIEAFF
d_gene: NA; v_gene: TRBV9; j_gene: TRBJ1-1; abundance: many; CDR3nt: TGTGCCAGCAGCGTAGAACCGACGAACACTGAAGCTTTCTTT; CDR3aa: CASSVEPTNTEAFF
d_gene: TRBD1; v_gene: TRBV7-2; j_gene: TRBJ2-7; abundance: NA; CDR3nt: TGTGCCAGCAGCTTAGGACAGGGGCGGAACTACGAGCAGTACTTC; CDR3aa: CASSLGQGRNYEQYF
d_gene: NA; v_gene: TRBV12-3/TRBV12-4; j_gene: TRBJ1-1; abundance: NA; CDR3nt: TGTGCCAGCAGTGCCCAAGGGTGGGGGAACACTGAAGCTTTCTTT; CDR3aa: CASSAQGWGNTEAFF
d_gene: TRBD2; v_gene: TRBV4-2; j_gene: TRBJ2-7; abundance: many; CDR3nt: TGTGCCAGCAGCCAAGATATAGCGGGAGCGTCCTACGAGCAGTACTTC; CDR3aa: CASSQDIAGASYEQYF
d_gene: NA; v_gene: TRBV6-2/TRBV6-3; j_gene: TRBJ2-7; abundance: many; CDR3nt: TGTGCCAGCAGTCCTGAACGGGACAATGCCTACGAGCAGTACTTC; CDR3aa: CASSPERDNAYEQYF
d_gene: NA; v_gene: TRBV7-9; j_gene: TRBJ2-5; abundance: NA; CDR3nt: TGTGCCAGCAGCTCTTACACCCAAGAGACCCAGTACTTC; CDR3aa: CASSSYTQETQYF
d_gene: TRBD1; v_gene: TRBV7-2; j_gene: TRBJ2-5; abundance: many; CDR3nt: TGTGCCAGCAGCATAGGGACAGGGGGCATAGAGACCCAGTACTTC; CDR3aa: CASSIGTGGIETQYF
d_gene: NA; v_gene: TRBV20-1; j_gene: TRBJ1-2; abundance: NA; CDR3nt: TGCAGTGCTACCGGGGGGAACTATGGCTACACCTTC; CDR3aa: CSATGGNYGYTF
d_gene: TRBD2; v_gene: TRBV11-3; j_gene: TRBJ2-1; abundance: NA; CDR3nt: TGTGCCAGCAGCTTAGCTAGCGGCTCCCGGGACAATGAGCAGTTCTTC; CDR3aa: CASSLASGSRDNEQFF
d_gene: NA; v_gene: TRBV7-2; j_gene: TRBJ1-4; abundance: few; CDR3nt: TGTGCCAGCAGCTCATCAAAGATAGGACACAATGGTGAAAAACTGTTTTTT; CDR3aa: CASSSSKIGHNGEKLFF
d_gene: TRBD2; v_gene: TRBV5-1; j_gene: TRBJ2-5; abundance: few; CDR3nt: TGCGCCAGCAGCTTGGTGCCTAGCGGGGGCCAGGAGACCCAGTACTTC; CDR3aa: CASSLVPSGGQETQYF
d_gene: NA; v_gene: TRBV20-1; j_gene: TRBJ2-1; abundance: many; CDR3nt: TGCAGTGCTATAGGGGCTATCTACAATGAGCAGTTCTTC; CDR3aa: CSAIGAIYNEQFF
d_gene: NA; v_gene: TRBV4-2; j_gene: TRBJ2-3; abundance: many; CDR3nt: TGTGCCAGCAGCCAATTGGGGGGAGCCAATACGCAGTATTTT; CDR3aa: CASSQLGGANTQYF
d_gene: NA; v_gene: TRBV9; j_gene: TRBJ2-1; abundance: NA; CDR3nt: TGTGCCAGCAGCGTGGAAGGAGTATCCTACAATGAGCAGTTCTTC; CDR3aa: CASSVEGVSYNEQFF
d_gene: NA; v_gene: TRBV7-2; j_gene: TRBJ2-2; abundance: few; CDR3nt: TGTGCCAGCAGCCCTGCTCTAGGCACCGGGGAGCTGTTTTTT; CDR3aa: CASSPALGTGELFF
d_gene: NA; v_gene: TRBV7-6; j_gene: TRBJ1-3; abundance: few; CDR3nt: TGTGCCAGCAGCTCGGGACGGAGCTCTGGAAACACCATATATTTT; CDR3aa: CASSSGRSSGNTIYF
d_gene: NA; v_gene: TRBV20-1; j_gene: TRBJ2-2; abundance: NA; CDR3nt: TGCAGTGCCGGGACACCTAACACCGGGGAGCTGTTTTTT; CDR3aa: CSAGTPNTGELFF
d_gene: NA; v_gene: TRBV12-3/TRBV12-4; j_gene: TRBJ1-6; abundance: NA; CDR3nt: TGTGCCAGCAGTTCTAGATTCTCACCCCTCCACTTT; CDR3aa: CASSSRFSPLHF
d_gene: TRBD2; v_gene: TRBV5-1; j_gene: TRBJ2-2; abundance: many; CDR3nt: TGCGCCAGCAGCTGGGAAGGACTAGCCGGGGAGCTGTTTTTT; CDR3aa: CASSWEGLAGELFF
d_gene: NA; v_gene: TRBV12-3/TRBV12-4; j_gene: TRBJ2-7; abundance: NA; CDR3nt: TGTGCCAGCCAAAACAGGCCCTACGAGCAGTACTTC; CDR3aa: CASQNRPYEQYF
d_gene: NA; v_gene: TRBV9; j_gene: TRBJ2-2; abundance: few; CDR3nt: TGTGCCAGCAGCGTAGCGCCGGGTGTCGGGGAGCTGTTTTTT; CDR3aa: CASSVAPGVGELFF